This T cell receptor beta chain was identified during a study of T cell changes during pregnancy in multiple sclerosis. The protocol was immunoSEQ multiplex PCR, while the TCRdb copy is restricted to in-frame clones and leaves out a portion. The repertoire has about 59,000 clones, roughly 90% of them found once; the top ten carry about 2.9%. The CDR3 runs 14 residues. V was shortened by 5 bases and J by 5 bases, with 15 bases between the two germline ends. The germline V gene encodes CDR1 SEHNR and CDR2 FQNEAQ (reference sequence). This clone has more than one count but fewer than ten. This TCR was recovered from a female donor in good health, enrolled as a control in a pregnancy study. The chain has TRBV7-9 and TRBJ2-5, with unresolved D. Sequencing used peripheral blood, obtained in the third trimester of pregnancy. This chain's CDR3 is CASSPDIKAETQYF. The CDR3 DNA follows: TGTGCCAGCAGCCCAGACATCAAGGCCGAGACCCAGTACTTC.